What follows describes a single T cell receptor (beta chain). These data come from a study of control samples from healthy donors and cancer patients. Germline-derived CDR1 and CDR2 are SGHTS and YDEGEE. This CDR3 comprises 18 residues. J gave up 0 bases and V 1 base, and 8 bases lay outside the gene matches. The assay was immunoSEQ multiplex PCR, and TCRdb's table has in-frame clones only and misses some. The table includes around 140,000 clones, more than 85% detected once. The chain carries TRBV5-8 and TRBJ1-5, with TRBD1 matching over 9 bases. The source of this sequence is a young man in good health. Sequencing input: blood. CDR3 nucleotides: TGTGCCAGCAGCTTGTGGACAGGGGCCCTATATAGCAATCAGCCCCAGCATTTT. Encoded protein: CASSLWTGALYSNQPQHF.